The 4 T cell receptor beta chains presented below share a single source sample, sequenced in a study of shared clonotypes between healthy human individuals. TCRdb's table, derived via immunoSEQ multiplex PCR, lists solely in-frame clones and lacks some. The profile covers some 2.1 million clones, with 85% to 95% appearing a single time and 0.1% to 0.15% taken by the ten largest. The sequenced sample consisted of naive CD4+ T cells sorted from blood. Documented subset: CD45RA+ positively selected. The receptors shown here come from a man aged 18 to 29 in good health.

V is TRBV10-3 and J is TRBJ2-1; D assignment may be TRBD1 or TRBD2 (5 bases each). The CDR3 runs 12 residues. CDR1 is ENHRY and CDR2 is SYGVKD in the germline V gene. Trimming stripped 5 bases from V and 11 bases from J, with 13 bases between. CDR3 sequence (DNA): TGTGCCATCAGTATCCCCGGGACGCAGCAGTTCTTC. Translated: CAISIPGTQQFF.

This chain connects TRBV5-4 to TRBJ2-7, with TRBD2 matching 9 bases. This CDR3 is 13 amino acids long. Per germline, CDR1 SGHNT and CDR2 YYREEE (reference sequence). With V trimmed by 1 base and J by 7 bases, 3 bases remained unmatched. The DNA for the CDR3 is TGTGCCAGCAGCTTGCTTAGCGGGAGTGAGCAGTACTTC. Translation: CASSLLSGSEQYF.

A single count supports this clone. The chain employs TRBV6-6 and TRBJ1-3; 7 bases are shared with TRBD1. Germline V gene lookup returns CDR1 MNHNY and CDR2 SVGAGI (reference sequence). This CDR3 spans 15 amino acids. With V trimmed by 1 base and J by 1 base, 1 base remained unmatched. CDR3: CASSYFRGSGNTIYF. CDR3 nucleotide sequence: TGTGCCAGCAGTTACTTCAGGGGGTCTGGAAACACCATATATTTT.

The chain uses TRBV5-8 and TRBJ1-6, with D possibly TRBD1 on 6 matching bases. Germline assignment: CDR1 SGHTS and CDR2 YDEGEE. The CDR3 covers 18 residues. V shed 2 bases and J shed 11 bases, with 26 bases lying between them. CDR3 sequence reads: CASSLPILRQAGEAPLHF. The CDR3 DNA sequence: TGTGCCAGCAGCTTACCTATCCTTAGACAGGCTGGCGAGGCACCCCTCCACTTT.